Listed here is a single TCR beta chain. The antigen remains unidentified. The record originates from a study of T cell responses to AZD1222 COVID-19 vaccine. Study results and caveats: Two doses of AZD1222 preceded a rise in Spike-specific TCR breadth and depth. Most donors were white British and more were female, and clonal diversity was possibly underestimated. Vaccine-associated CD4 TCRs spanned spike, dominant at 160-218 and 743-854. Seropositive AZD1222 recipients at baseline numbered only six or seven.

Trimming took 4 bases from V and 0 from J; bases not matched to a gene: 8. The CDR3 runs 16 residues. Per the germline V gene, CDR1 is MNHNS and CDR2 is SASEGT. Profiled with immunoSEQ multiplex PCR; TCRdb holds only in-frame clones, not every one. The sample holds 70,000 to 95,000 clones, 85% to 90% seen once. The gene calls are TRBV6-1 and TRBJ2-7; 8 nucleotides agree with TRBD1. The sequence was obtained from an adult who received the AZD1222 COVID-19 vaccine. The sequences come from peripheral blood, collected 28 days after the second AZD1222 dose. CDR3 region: CASSGQTGAASYEQYF. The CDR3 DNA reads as TGTGCCAGCAGTGGCCAGACAGGGGCAGCCTCCTACGAGCAGTACTTC.